These 13 T cell receptor beta chains came from one sample sequenced in a study of T-cell memory formation after mild COVID-19. One entry per CDR3 protein results from TCRdb running MiXCR on the 5' RACE reads. The sample includes about 50,000 distinct CDR3 sequences, 9.3% of them seen just once. The sequenced sample was PBMCs or a T cell subset sorted from them (not recorded which). These receptors all come from an adult woman who had mild COVID-19 (a few samples of this study predate the infection). Cell type and time point are not known.

V gene TRBV5-5 combines with J gene TRBJ2-7; possible D gene TRBD2, 6 bases. Germline V gene data show CDR1 as SGHKS and CDR2 as YYEKEE (reference sequence). This CDR3 contains 15 residues. V shed 0 bases and J shed 0 bases, with 10 bases lying between them. CDR3 protein: CASSLAAGPSYEQYF. CDR3 nucleotides: TGTGCCAGCAGCTTGGCTGCGGGGCCCTCCTACGAGCAGTACTTC.

This chain connects TRBV12-3 or TRBV12-4 to TRBJ2-5; D uncertain. V gave up 5 bases and J gave up 4 bases, with 11 bases separating them. This CDR3 comprises 13 residues. This chain's CDR3 is CASSIYVGETQYF. DNA for the CDR3: TGTGCCAGCAGTATCTATGTGGGAGAGACCCAGTACTTC.

There are a few counts of this clonotype. The rearrangement joins TRBV19 to TRBJ1-5, with 8 bases fitting TRBD1. Per germline, CDR1 LNHDA and CDR2 SQIVND (reference sequence). This CDR3 has 14 residues. V trimming: 5 bases; J trimming: 1 base; junction bases outside the gene matches: 1. As DNA, the CDR3 is TGTGCCAGTAGTGACAGGGGCAGCAATCAGCCCCAGCATTTT. This gives the protein CASSDRGSNQPQHF.

This chain uses TRBV15 with TRBJ1-4; D uncertain. The germline V gene encodes CDR1 LNHNV and CDR2 YYDKDF (reference sequence). V was cut by 0 bases and J by 8 bases, with 10 bases left in between. The CDR3 runs 14 residues. CDR3 DNA sequence: TGTGCCACCAGCAGAGATAGAGGCGCGGAAAAACTGTTTTTT. It encodes CATSRDRGAEKLFF.

Many counts were recorded for this clonotype. The chain carries TRBV6-2 or TRBV6-3 and TRBJ2-6; maybe TRBD2 (5 bases). CDR1 is MNHEY and CDR2 is SVGEGT in the germline V gene. The CDR3 runs 15 residues. Trimming removed 4 bases from V and 0 bases from J, with 7 bases in between. The CDR3 DNA reads as TGTGCCAGCAGTTTGGAGGACTCTGGGGCCAACGTCCTGACTTTC. Protein: CASSLEDSGANVLTF.

This clonotype was seen many times. The chain has TRBV5-1 and TRBJ2-7; D not resolved. This CDR3 has 12 residues. Deletions cut 0 bases from V and 2 bases from J, with 3 bases between. Germline assignment: CDR1 SGHRS and CDR2 YFSETQ. The CDR3 DNA is TGCGCCAGCAGCTTGGTAGCCTACGAGCAGTACTTC. Its protein is CASSLVAYEQYF.

The sample holds a few counts of this clonotype. J is TRBJ2-4 and V is TRBV19; D gene uncertain. The germline V and J ends were trimmed by 3 bases and 4 bases, with 10 bases remaining between them. The germline V gene encodes CDR1 LNHDA and CDR2 SQIVND (reference sequence). The CDR3 loop spans 14 amino acids. CDR3 residues: CASSIGLQKNIQYF. CDR3 nucleotide sequence: TGTGCCAGTAGTATTGGGCTCCAGAAAAACATTCAGTACTTC.

This clonotype has just a few counts. The chain links TRBV9 to TRBJ1-1, with 11 bases matching TRBD1. The CDR3 spans 17 residues. Germline CDR1 reads SGDLS; CDR2 reads YYNGEE. V gave up 3 bases and J gave up 2 bases; unmatched junction bases: 9. The CDR3 reads CASSDNRDRGSNTEAFF. For the CDR3, the DNA is TGTGCCAGCAGCGATAACCGGGACAGGGGGTCTAACACTGAAGCTTTCTTT.

This clonotype was picked up a small number of times. The chain is built from TRBV11-1 and TRBJ2-4; 10 nucleotides align to TRBD2. The CDR3 is 17 residues long. V was clipped by 10 bases and J by 10 bases; unmatched bases: 22. In germline, CDR1 is SGHAT, CDR2 FQDESV (reference sequence). CDR3 nucleotide sequence: TGTGCCAACAGGCCTAGCGGGAGCGGTTGGGCGGTTCAAATTCAGTACTTC. This sequence encodes CANRPSGSGWAVQIQYF.

This clonotype was observed many times. The chain employs TRBV7-2 and TRBJ2-3; perhaps TRBD1 as D (6 bases). Germline V CDR1 and CDR2: SGHTA, FQGNSA. CDR3 length: 13 residues. Trimming took 2 bases from V and 9 from J, leaving 12 bases between them. CDR3 region: CASSLSGQTTQYF. DNA of the CDR3: TGTGCCAGCAGCTTAAGTGGACAGACAACGCAGTATTTT.

This clonotype has just a few counts. The chain joins TRBV24-1 to TRBJ1-5; a weak D match, TRBD1 (5 bases). The CDR3 loop spans 14 amino acids. The germline V gene encodes CDR1 KGHDR and CDR2 SFDVKD. Trimming took off 5 bases at V and 3 bases at J, with 10 bases between the two ends. The CDR3 DNA is TGTGCCACCAGTGCGAACAGGAACAATCAGCCCCAGCATTTT. Amino acids: CATSANRNNQPQHF.

This clonotype was observed at least ten times. The rearrangement joins TRBV3-1 to TRBJ2-7, with D perhaps being TRBD1 or TRBD2 (6 bases each). Deletions cut 1 base from V and 3 bases from J, with 22 bases between. CDR1 is LGHDT and CDR2 is YNNKEL in the germline V gene (reference sequence). The CDR3 runs 18 residues. CDR3 amino acids: CASSQGREGTTSFYEQYF. For the CDR3, the DNA is TGTGCCAGCAGCCAAGGGCGGGAAGGGACAACAAGTTTCTACGAGCAGTACTTC.

This clonotype was observed at least ten times. The CDR3 loop reads CSVASGGAGRGTDTQYF. The CDR3 DNA reads TGCAGCGTCGCGAGTGGGGGAGCGGGACGGGGCACAGATACGCAGTATTTT. The chain uses TRBV29-1 and TRBJ2-3, with 7 bases fitting TRBD2. The CDR3 runs to 17 residues. V lost 6 bases to trimming and J lost 1 base; unmatched junction nucleotides: 16. Germline CDR1 is SQVTM and CDR2 is ANQGSEA.